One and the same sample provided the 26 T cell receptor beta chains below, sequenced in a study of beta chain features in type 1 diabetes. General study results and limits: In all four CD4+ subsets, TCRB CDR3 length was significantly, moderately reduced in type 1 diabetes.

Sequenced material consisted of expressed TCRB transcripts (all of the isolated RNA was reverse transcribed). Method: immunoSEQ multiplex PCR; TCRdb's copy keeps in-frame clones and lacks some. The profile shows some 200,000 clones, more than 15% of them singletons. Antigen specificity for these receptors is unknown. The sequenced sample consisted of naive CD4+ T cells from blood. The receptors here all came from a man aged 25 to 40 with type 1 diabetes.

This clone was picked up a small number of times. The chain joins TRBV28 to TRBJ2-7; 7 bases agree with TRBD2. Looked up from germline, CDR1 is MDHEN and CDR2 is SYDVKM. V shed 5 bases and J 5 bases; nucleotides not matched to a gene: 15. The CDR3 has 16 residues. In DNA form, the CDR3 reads TGTGCCAGCAGTCTTCCTGTTGTGGGAGGGCCCCACGAGCAGTACTTC. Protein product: CASSLPVVGGPHEQYF.

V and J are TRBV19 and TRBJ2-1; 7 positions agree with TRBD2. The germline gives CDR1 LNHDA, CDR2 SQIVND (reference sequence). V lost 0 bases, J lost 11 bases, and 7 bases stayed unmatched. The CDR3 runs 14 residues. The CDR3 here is CASSIDGRAQKQFF. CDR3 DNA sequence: TGTGCCAGTAGTATAGATGGGAGGGCCCAAAAGCAGTTCTTC.

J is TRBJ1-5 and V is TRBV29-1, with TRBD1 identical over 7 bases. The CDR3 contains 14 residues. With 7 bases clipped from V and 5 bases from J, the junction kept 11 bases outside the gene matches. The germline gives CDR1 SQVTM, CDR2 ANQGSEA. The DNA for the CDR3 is TGCAGCGCCATGCAAGGGGGCGGAGATCAGCCCCAGCATTTT. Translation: CSAMQGGGDQPQHF.

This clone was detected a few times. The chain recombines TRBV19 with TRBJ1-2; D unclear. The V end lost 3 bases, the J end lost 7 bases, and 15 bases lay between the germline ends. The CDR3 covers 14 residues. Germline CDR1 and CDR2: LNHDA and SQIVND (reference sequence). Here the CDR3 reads CASSIPSTAGGYTF. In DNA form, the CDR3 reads TGTGCCAGTAGTATTCCATCGACGGCGGGTGGCTACACCTTC.

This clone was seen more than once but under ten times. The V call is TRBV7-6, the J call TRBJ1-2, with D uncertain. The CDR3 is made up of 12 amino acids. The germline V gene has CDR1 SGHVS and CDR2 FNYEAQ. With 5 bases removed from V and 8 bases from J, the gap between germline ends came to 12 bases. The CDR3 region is CASSPGSFGYTF. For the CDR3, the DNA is TGTGCCAGCAGCCCCGGGTCGTTCGGCTACACCTTC.

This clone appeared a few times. The CDR3 is CASSIRTGREQYF. In DNA form, the CDR3 reads TGTGCCAGCAGTATCCGGACAGGGAGAGAGCAGTACTTC. The chain combines TRBV27 with TRBJ2-7, with TRBD1 identical over 8 bases. Losses at the gene ends were 5 bases for V and 7 bases for J; bases not matched to a gene: 7. The V gene's germline CDR1 is MNHEY and CDR2 SMNVEV (reference sequence). This CDR3 contains 13 residues.

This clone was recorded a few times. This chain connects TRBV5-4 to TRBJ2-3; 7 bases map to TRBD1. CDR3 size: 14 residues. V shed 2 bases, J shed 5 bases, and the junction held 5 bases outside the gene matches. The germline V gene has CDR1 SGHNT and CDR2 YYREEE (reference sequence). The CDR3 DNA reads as TGTGCCAGCAGCTTCCGACAGGGTAAAGATACGCAGTATTTT. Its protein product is CASSFRQGKDTQYF.

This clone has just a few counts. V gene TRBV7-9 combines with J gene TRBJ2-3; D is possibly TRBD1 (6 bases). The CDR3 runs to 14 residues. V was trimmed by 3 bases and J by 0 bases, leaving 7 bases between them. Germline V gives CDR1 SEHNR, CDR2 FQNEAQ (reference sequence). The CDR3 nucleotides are TGTGCCAGCAGCTTGGACAGTAGCACAGATACGCAGTATTTT. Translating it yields CASSLDSSTDTQYF.

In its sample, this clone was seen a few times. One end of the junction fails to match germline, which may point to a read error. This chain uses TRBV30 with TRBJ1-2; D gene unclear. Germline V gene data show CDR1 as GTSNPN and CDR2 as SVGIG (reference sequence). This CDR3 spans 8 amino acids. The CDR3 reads CALSPPIF. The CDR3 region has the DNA TGTGCCTTATCCCCCCCGATCTTC.

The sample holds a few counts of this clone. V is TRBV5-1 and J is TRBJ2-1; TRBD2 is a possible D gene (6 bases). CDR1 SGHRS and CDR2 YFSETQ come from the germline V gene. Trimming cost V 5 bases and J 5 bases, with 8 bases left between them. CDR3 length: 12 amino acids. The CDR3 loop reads CASREGNNEQFF. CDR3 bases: TGCGCCAGCAGGGAGGGAAACAATGAGCAGTTCTTC.

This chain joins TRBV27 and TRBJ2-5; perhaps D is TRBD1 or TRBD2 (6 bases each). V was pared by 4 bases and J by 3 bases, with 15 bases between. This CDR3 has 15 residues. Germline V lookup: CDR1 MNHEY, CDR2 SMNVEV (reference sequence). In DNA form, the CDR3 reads TGTGCCAGCAGTTCAGCGGGCGCAGGGGAAGAGACCCAGTACTTC. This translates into CASSSAGAGEETQYF.

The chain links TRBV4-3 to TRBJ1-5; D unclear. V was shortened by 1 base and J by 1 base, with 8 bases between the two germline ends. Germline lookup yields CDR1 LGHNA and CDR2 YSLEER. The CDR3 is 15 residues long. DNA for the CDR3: TGCGCCAGCAGCCAAGTCATCAGGAGCAATCAGCCCCAGCATTTT. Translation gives CASSQVIRSNQPQHF.

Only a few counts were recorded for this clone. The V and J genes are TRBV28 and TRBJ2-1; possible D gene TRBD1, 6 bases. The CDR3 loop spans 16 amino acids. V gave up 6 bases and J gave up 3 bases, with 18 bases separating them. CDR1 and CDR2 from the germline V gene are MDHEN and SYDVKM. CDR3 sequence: CASSDLQGKDYNEQFF. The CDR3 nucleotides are TGTGCCAGCAGCGACTTACAGGGTAAGGACTACAATGAGCAGTTCTTC.

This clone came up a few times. In nucleotides, the CDR3 is TGTGCCATCAGACCCGGGACAGGGGAACAGCCCCAGCATTTT. It encodes CAIRPGTGEQPQHF. The J gene is TRBJ1-5, the V gene TRBV10-3; 10 bases align to TRBD1. J lost 7 bases, V lost 6 bases, and 6 bases had no gene match. This CDR3 spans 14 amino acids. Germline assignment: CDR1 ENHRY and CDR2 SYGVKD.

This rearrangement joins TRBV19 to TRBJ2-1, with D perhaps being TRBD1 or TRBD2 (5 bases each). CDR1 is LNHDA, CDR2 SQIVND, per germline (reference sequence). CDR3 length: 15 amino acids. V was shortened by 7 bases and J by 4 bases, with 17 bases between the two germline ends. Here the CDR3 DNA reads TGTGCCAGTACCCCAGTCAGGGACCGATACAATGAGCAGTTCTTC. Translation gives CASTPVRDRYNEQFF.

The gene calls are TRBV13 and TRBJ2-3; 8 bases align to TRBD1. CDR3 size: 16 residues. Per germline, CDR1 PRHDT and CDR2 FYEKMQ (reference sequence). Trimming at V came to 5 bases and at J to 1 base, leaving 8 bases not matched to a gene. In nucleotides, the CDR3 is TGTGCCAGCAGCCCCACTGGGGGACAGGGCACAGATACGCAGTATTTT. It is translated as CASSPTGGQGTDTQYF. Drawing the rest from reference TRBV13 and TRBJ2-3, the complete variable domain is AAGVIQSPRHLIKEKRETATLKCYPIPRHDTVYWYQQGPGQDPQFLISFYEKMQSDKGSIPDRFSAQQFSDYHSELNMSSLELGDSALYFCASSPTGGQGTDTQYFGPGTRLTVL.

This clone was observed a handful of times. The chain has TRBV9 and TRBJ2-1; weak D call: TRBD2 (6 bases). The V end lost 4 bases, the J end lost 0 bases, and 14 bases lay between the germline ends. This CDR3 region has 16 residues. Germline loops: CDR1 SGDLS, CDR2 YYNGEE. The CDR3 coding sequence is TGTGCCAGCAGCCCGACGGGGGATAGCTCCTACAATGAGCAGTTCTTC. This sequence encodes CASSPTGDSSYNEQFF.

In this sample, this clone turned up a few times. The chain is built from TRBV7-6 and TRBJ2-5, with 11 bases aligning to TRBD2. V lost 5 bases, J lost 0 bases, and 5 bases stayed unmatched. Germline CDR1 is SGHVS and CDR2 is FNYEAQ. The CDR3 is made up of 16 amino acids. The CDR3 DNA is TGTGCCAGCAGCCAACTAGCGGGAGAGTACCAAGAGACCCAGTACTTC. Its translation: CASSQLAGEYQETQYF.

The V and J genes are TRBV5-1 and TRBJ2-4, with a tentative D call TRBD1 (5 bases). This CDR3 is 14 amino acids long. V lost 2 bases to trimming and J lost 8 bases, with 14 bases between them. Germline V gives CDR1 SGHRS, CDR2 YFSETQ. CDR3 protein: CASSLSTGEDIQYF. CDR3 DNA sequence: TGCGCCAGCAGCTTAAGTACAGGCGAGGACATTCAGTACTTC.

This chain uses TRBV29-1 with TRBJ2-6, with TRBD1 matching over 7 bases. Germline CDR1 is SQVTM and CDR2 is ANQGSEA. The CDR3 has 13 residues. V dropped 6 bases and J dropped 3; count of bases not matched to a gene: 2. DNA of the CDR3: TGCAGCGTAGACAGGGATGGGGCCAACGTCCTGACTTTC. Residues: CSVDRDGANVLTF.

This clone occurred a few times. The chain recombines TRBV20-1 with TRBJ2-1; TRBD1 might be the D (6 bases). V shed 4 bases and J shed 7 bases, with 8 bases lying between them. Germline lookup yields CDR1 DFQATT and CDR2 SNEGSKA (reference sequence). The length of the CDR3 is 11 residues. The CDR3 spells CSATGDNEQFF. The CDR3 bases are TGCAGTGCTACAGGGGATAATGAGCAGTTCTTC.

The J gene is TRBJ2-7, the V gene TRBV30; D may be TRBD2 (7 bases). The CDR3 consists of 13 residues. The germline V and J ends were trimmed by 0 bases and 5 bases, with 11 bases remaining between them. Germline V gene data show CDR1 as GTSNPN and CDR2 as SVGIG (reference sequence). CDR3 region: CAWSVRGPDEQYF. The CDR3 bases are TGTGCCTGGAGTGTGCGGGGGCCGGACGAGCAGTACTTC. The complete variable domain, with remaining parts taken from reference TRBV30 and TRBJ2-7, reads SQTIHQWPATLVQPVGSPLSLECTVEGTSNPNLYWYRQAAGRGLQLLFYSVGIGQISSEVPQNLSASRPQDRQFILSSKKLLLSDSGFYLCAWSVRGPDEQYFGPGTRLTVT.

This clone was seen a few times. This CDR3 is CAWRVDTEAFF. The CDR3 nucleotides read TGTGCCTGGAGGGTCGACACTGAAGCTTTCTTT. This chain links TRBV30 with TRBJ1-1; the D is unclear. V dropped 3 bases and J dropped 3 bases, with 5 bases sitting between them. The CDR3 totals 11 residues. CDR1 and CDR2 (germline): GTSNPN, SVGIG (reference sequence).

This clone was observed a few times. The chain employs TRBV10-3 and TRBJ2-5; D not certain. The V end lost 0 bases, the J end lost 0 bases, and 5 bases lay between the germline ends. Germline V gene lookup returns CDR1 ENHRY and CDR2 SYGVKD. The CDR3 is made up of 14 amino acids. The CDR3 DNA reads TGTGCCATCAGTGAGTCTGGTTACCAAGAGACCCAGTACTTC. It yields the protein CAISESGYQETQYF.

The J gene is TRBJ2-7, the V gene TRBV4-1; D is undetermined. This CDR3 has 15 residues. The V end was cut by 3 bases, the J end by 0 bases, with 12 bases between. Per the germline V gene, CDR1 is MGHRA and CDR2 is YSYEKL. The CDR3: CASSQAPGSSYEQYF. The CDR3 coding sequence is TGCGCCAGCAGCCAGGCCCCAGGTAGCTCCTACGAGCAGTACTTC.

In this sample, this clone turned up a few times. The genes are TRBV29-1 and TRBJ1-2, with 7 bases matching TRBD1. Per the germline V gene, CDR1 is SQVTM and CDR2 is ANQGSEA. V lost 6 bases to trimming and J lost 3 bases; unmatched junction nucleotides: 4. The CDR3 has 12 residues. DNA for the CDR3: TGCAGCGTGACAGGGACCGACTATGGCTACACCTTC. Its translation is CSVTGTDYGYTF.